This passage covers 10 T cell receptor beta chains from one sample sequenced in a study of control samples from healthy donors and cancer patients. The method was immunoSEQ multiplex PCR; TCRdb's version includes in-frame clones alone and lacks a portion of them. This repertoire shows 40,000 to 45,000 clones, 60% to 80% found once; its top ten account for under 20%. The sample was formalin-fixed, paraffin-embedded tissue. These receptors were obtained from a male donor with melanoma.

This clone has a single count. The V gene is TRBV4-1, the J gene TRBJ2-5; D gene ambiguous. The CDR3 covers 13 residues. Trimming removed 3 bases from V and 2 bases from J, with 7 bases in between. Germline lookup yields CDR1 MGHRA and CDR2 YSYEKL. CDR3 loop: CASSHWRQETQYF. The CDR3 DNA reads TGCGCCAGCAGCCACTGGCGTCAAGAGACCCAGTACTTC.

This clone was seen only once. V and J are TRBV28 and TRBJ1-5, with unresolved D. Germline V CDR1 and CDR2: MDHEN, SYDVKM. Trimming stripped 2 bases from V and 3 bases from J, with 11 bases between. The CDR3 has 15 residues. The CDR3 reads CASSLTTLSNQPQHF. DNA of the CDR3: TGTGCCAGCAGTTTAACTACCCTGTCCAATCAGCCCCAGCATTTT.

The chain recombines TRBV5-8 with TRBJ2-6; no clear D. The CDR3 has 16 amino acids. The V gene lost 0 bases and the J gene lost 0 bases, with 7 bases spanning the gap. Germline V CDR1 and CDR2: SGHTS, YDEGEE. The CDR3 here is CASSLGTYSGANVLTF. CDR3 nucleotides: TGTGCCAGCAGCTTGGGGACCTACTCTGGGGCCAACGTCCTGACTTTC. The complete variable domain, with remaining parts taken from reference TRBV5-8 and TRBJ2-6, reads EAGVTQSPTHLIKTRGQQATLRCSPISGHTSVYWYQQALGLGLQFLLWYDEGEERNRGNFPPRFSGRQFPNYSSELNVNALELEDSALYLCASSLGTYSGANVLTFGAGSRLTVL.

The sample holds one count of this clone. The V and J genes are TRBV6-1 and TRBJ2-5, with D perhaps TRBD1 or TRBD2 (6 bases each). The CDR3 is made up of 13 amino acids. V was clipped by 3 bases and J by 5 bases, with 10 bases between them. Germline values: CDR1 MNHNS, CDR2 SASEGT. The CDR3 DNA reads as TGTGCCAGCAGTGAGGGGGGCCGGGAGACCCAGTACTTC. Protein: CASSEGGRETQYF.

The J gene is TRBJ2-7, the V gene TRBV28; weak D call: TRBD2 (6 bases). The ends were cut back, 0 bases at V and 3 bases at J, with 12 bases in the middle. CDR3 length: 15 residues. Germline V gene sequence: CDR1 MDHEN, CDR2 SYDVKM. The CDR3 DNA is TGTGCCAGCAGTTTATGGGAGGGCCGACGCTACGAGCAGTACTTC. Translation: CASSLWEGRRYEQYF.

This chain uses TRBV2 with TRBJ2-5; 9 nucleotides line up with TRBD1. CDR3 length equals 14 residues. The junction had 7 bases not matched to a gene; V was cut back by 6 bases and J by 5 bases. Germline CDR1 SNHLY, CDR2 FYNNEI. As DNA, the CDR3 is TGTGCCAGCAGAGTAACAGGGGGCACGGAGACCCAGTACTTC. Translated: CASRVTGGTETQYF.

V is TRBV6-5 and J is TRBJ2-7; 13 bases agree with TRBD2. The V segment lost 6 bases and the J segment 6 bases; nucleotides outside the gene matches: 5. CDR1 MNHEY and CDR2 SVGAGI come from the germline V gene. The CDR3 length is 14 residues. The CDR3 region has the DNA TGTGCCAGCAGGACTAGCGGGAGGACGGTCGAGCAGTACTTC. The encoded protein is CASRTSGRTVEQYF.

This rearrangement joins TRBV15 to TRBJ2-7, with 11 bases lining up with TRBD2. The germline CDR1 and CDR2 sequences are LNHNV and YYDKDF (reference sequence). The CDR3 length is 15 residues. V lost 9 bases and J lost 3; bases outside the gene matches: 10. This chain's CDR3 is CATSTSGKAFYEQYF. CDR3 sequence (DNA): TGTGCCACGTCGACTAGCGGGAAGGCCTTCTACGAGCAGTACTTC.

This chain links TRBV15 with TRBJ2-5, with 10 positions matching TRBD2. This CDR3 region has 20 residues. Trimming cost V 3 bases and J 5 bases; bases outside gene matches: 21. Germline V gives CDR1 LNHNV, CDR2 YYDKDF (reference sequence). The CDR3 loop is CATSRETGLAGVVSGETQYF. CDR3 coding DNA: TGTGCCACCAGCAGGGAAACAGGGCTAGCGGGAGTAGTGAGCGGCGAGACCCAGTACTTC.

The chain combines TRBV7-2 with TRBJ2-2; no clear D gene. Per the germline V gene, CDR1 is SGHTA and CDR2 is FQGNSA. V lost 6 bases, J lost 1 base, and 3 bases lay in between. There are 12 residues in the CDR3. The CDR3 region is CASSWNTGELFF. The CDR3, as DNA: TGTGCCAGCAGTTGGAACACCGGGGAGCTGTTTTTT.